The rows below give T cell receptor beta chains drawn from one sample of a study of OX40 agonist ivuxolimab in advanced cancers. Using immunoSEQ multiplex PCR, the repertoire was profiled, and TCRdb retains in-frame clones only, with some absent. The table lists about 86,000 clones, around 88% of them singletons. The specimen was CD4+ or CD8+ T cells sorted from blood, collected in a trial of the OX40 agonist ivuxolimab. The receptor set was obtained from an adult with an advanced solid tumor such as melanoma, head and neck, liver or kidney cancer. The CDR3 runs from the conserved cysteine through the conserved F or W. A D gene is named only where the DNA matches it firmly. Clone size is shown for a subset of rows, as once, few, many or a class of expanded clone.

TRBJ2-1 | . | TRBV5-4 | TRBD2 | TGTGCCAGCAGCTTGGCCTGGGGACTAGCGGGGGGAAGCTCCTACAATGAGCAGTTCTTC | CASSLAWGLAGGSSYNEQFF
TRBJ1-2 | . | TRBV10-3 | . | TGTGCCATCATTGATGGATTAACTATCGGCTACACCTTC | CAIIDGLTIGYTF
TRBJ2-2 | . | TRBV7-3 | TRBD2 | TGTGCCAGCAGCTTAACACCGAGCGGGAGTCTCTCCGGGGAGCTGTTTTTT | CASSLTPSGSLSGELFF
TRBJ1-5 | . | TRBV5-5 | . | TGTGCCAGCAGTACGGGACGGACAGAGTACGGCAATCAGCCCCAGCATTTT | CASSTGRTEYGNQPQHF
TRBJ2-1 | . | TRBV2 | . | TGTGCCAGCAGTGTCTCGATTTACAATGAGCAGTTCTTC | CASSVSIYNEQFF
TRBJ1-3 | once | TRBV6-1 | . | TGTGCCAGCACTAGGACGGCTGGAAACACCATATATTTT | CASTRTAGNTIYF
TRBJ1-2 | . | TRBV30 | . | TGTGCCTGGAGGACCGTCCAGGCCCACTATGGCTACACCTTC | CAWRTVQAHYGYTF
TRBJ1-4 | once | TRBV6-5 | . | TGTGCCAGCAGCGCTAGCGGGGGAGGTCAGAAACTGTTTTTT | CASSASGGGQKLFF
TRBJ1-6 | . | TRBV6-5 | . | TGTGCCAGCAGTTACGAGACCTATAATTCACCCCTCCACTTT | CASSYETYNSPLHF
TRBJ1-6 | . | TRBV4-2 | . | TGTGCCAGCACCATAACTGGAAGGGGTGATTCACCCCTCCACTTT | CASTITGRGDSPLHF
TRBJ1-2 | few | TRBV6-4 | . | TGTGCCAGCAGTGAGGGCCCCTCTAACTATGGCTACACCTTC | CASSEGPSNYGYTF
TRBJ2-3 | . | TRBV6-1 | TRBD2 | TGTGCCAGCAGTGAACGAAGCGGGAGAAGTGGATCAGATACGCAGTATTTT | CASSERSGRSGSDTQYF
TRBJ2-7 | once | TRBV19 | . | TGTGCCAGTAGTACAGCCCCGGACTCCTACGAGCAGTACTTC | CASSTAPDSYEQYF
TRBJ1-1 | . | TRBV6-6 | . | TGTGCCAGCAGTTACGTAGGGGACACTGAAGCTTTCTTT | CASSYVGDTEAFF
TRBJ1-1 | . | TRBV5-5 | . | TGTGCCAGCAGCCCGGCCGGCAATTTCTTCATGAACACTGAAGCTTTCTTT | CASSPAGNFFMNTEAFF
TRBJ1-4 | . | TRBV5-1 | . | TGCGCCAGCAGCGTCGGTTCAACTAATGAAAAACTGTTTTTT | CASSVGSTNEKLFF
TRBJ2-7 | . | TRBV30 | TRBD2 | TGTGCCTGGAGTAGGACTAGCGGGAGCCACGAGCAGTACTTC | CAWSRTSGSHEQYF
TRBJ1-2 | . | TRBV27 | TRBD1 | TGTGCCAGCAGTTTATACAATCCGGGACAGAATAACTATGGCTACACCTTC | CASSLYNPGQNNYGYTF
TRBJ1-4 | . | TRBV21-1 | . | TGTGCCATTCTTAATCGGCGGACCTCTAATGAAAAACTGTTTTTT | CAILNRRTSNEKLFF
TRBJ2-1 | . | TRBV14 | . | TGTGCCAGCAGCCAAGATTGGGACCTCAATGAGCAGTTCTTC | CASSQDWDLNEQFF
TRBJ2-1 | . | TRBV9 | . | TGTGCCAGCGCCGGGGCTTCGAAATACAATGAGCAGTTCTTC | CASAGASKYNEQFF
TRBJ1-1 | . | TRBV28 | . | TGTGCCAGCAGTTTGCCAGGGGTGGGCACTGAAGCTTTCTTT | CASSLPGVGTEAFF
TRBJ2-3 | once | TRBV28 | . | TGTGCCACGACCAGGGGGGGGGCAGATACGCAGTATTTT | CATTRGGADTQYF
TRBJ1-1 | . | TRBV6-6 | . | TGTGCCAGCAGTTACTCGGAGGGTACGTACGCTTTCTTT | CASSYSEGTYAFF